This TCR beta chain was profiled in a study of HIV-infected children after antiretroviral therapy interruption. Study details: Children had CD4+ above 500, viral load below 50 copies/ml, either treatment arm. In continuous treatment, analyzed samples were from weeks 0, 48 and 150.

Unique molecular identifiers were included in an RNA-based 3' RACE TCR library. Each CDR3 protein gets one entry after TCRdb re-called the 3' RACE reads with MiXCR. Of about 37,000 distinct CDR3 sequences listed, around 7% are singletons. Germline trimming cut 7 bases from V and 2 bases from J; bases unmatched to any gene: 3. Germline CDR1 reads LNHDA; CDR2 reads SQIVND (reference sequence). The CDR3 extends over 13 amino acids. This clonotype was detected many times. Its specificity is unknown. General study points: After treatment interruption started, naive CD4+ CDR3 overlap across time points dropped. The Gini coefficient of naive CD4+ repertoires rose, returning to baseline by 3 years.

Treatment in this sample: PENTA 11 planned treatment interruption arm or continuous ART arm. Sequences were derived from CD45RA+ CD4+ T cells from PBMCs, pooled from several time points, sampled from a donor given antiretroviral therapy, either interrupted or continuous. Subset denoted: naive CD4+ CD45RA+ CD45RO- T cells. The receptor was isolated from a pool of human donors with HIV. J is TRBJ2-3 and V is TRBV19; 7 positions match TRBD1. CDR3 coding DNA: TGTGCCAGTATGGACAGGAACACAGATACGCAGTATTTT. Its translation: CASMDRNTDTQYF.